This T cell receptor (beta chain) is drawn from a study of T cell changes during pregnancy in multiple sclerosis. This CDR3 region has 17 residues. The V and J ends lost 4 bases and 0 bases, in that order; junction bases with no gene match: 8. Germline CDR1 is SGHKS and CDR2 is YYEKEE (reference sequence). Profiled with immunoSEQ multiplex PCR; TCRdb holds only in-frame clones, not every one. The table has some 120,000 clones, approximately 90% seen once; the top ten hold 1.5% to 1.9%. The input for sequencing was peripheral blood, taken in the third trimester of pregnancy. This clonotype originated in a female donor with multiple sclerosis, enrolled in a pregnancy study. The V and J genes are TRBV5-5 and TRBJ2-7; 12 bases agree with TRBD2. CDR3 DNA sequence: TGTGCCAGCAGCGCGACTAGCGGGAGAATCGCCTCCTACGAGCAGTACTTC. Translating it yields CASSATSGRIASYEQYF. The variable domain in full, with the rest retrieved from reference TRBV5-5 and TRBJ2-7, is DAGVTQSPTHLIKTRGQQVTLRCSPISGHKSVSWYQQVLGQGPQFIFQYYEKEERGRGNFPDRFSARQFPNYSSELNVNALLLGDSALYLCASSATSGRIASYEQYFGPGTRLTVT.